This TCR beta chain appears in the sequencing data of a study of CD8 T cells in Susac syndrome (dated by TCRdb to 2018 to 2020). Looking at the study overall: Of the Susac syndrome patients who were sequenced, about 6 had clinically active disease and about eight were in clinical remission. At blood withdrawal, Susac syndrome patients were therapy-naive, treated with corticosteroids (with IVIg additionally given to some), or treated with IVIg alone. The study used repertoire sequencing to test whether antigen drove CD8+ T cell activation and differentiation in Susac syndrome. Clonality of the CD8+ T cell repertoire was compared between about a dozen healthy donors, about 14 Susac syndrome patients and roughly 16 multiple sclerosis patients.

With respect to this clonotype: Its antigen is not yet known. The input lacks base qualities; no much larger clone sits a single base away.

RNA was extracted using the RNeasy kit, and roughly 0.5 to 1 microgram was reverse transcribed with random hexamers. The immunoSEQ multiplex PCR assay, which covers 54 Vbeta and 13 Jbeta segments, was used to amplify TCR beta CDR3 regions. To correct PCR amplification bias, a synthetic template baseline was used for both primer optimization and computational correction. As for how the authors treated the data: Only productive sequences were kept, with reads annotated to V, D and J genes according to IMGT and analyzed in immunoSEQ Analyzer. To calculate clonality, Shannon entropy was normalized by log2 of the number of productive unique sequences and then subtracted from one. For each patient and control, public and private clones were evaluated among the 100 most prevalent clones. Susac-specific clones were defined as absent from healthy and MS cohorts, around 980 published viral clones and other ImmuneACCESS disease sequences. TCRdb cleaned the public reads at Q25 with fastp, built clones with MiXCR and kept in-frame beta chains. Duplicate CDR3 protein sequences are folded into a single record with the most common DNA and genes. The V and J calls were determined by TCRdb, not by the authors. Recorded for this sample are about 100,000 distinct CDR3 sequences; 95% of them occurred a single time. The biggest ten clones account for 0.25% to 0.35% of the sample.

Study-wide conclusions, independent of this receptor: Clonal expansion was observed in Susac syndrome CD8+ repertoires, with the highest expansion in CD8+ TEMRA cells and greater expansion in clinically active than in remitting patients. Looking at Susac-specific public clones, the researchers identified approximately 15 in the total CD8+ repertoire and several in the CD8+ TEMRA repertoire. The number of individuals in the TCR sequencing and HLA analysis was acknowledged as relatively small.

High-throughput TCR beta sequencing profiled peripheral blood CD8+ and CD4+ T cells from healthy donors, Susac syndrome patients and multiple sclerosis patients. Recently defined diagnostic criteria for definite or probable disease were met by the Susac syndrome patients. Bulk CD8+ and CD4+ T cells were purified magnetically by negative isolation, whereas CD8+ TEMRA cells were enriched by FACS. Blood was collected in EDTA tubes and processed within 24 hours, with PBMCs isolated through density gradient centrifugation. PBMCs intended for TCR sequencing were frozen in liquid nitrogen and were later thawed in a 37 degrees C water bath. The sorted or isolated CD4+, CD8+ and CD8+ TEMRA cells had a purity of 90% or higher. The sequenced sample consisted of CD8+ T cells from PBMCs. The TCR originated in a human donor with Susac syndrome.

The base sequence is TGTGCCAGCAGCTTCTATCCTCGGACTAGCGGGACCTACGAGCAGTACTTC. It codes for CASSFYPRTSGTYEQYF. This receptor chain uses TRBV7-9 and TRBJ2-7; TRBD2 aligns with 12 central bases. According to the germline V gene (reference sequence), CDR1 reads SEHNR and CDR2 reads FQNEAQ. Including cysteine and phenylalanine, the CDR3 has 17 amino acids. CDR3 DNA only is kept here, 51 bases in frame from base 1. From V the trimming removes 3 bases and from J it removes 2 bases, while the gene matches leave 8 bases of the junction unaccounted for. With the rest looked up from the reference TRBV7-9 and TRBJ2-7 genes rather than sequenced, the full variable domain is DTGVSQNPRHKITKRGQNVTFRCDPISEHNRLYWYRQTLGQGPEFLTYFQNEAQLEKSRLLSDRFSAERPKGSFSTLEIQRTEQGDSAMYLCASSFYPRTSGTYEQYFGPGTRLTVT.